Below are 17 T cell receptor beta chains sequenced from a single sample in a study of blood T cell repertoires in COVID-19 (dated by TCRdb to about 2020). The library was made by the immunoSEQ multiplex PCR assay. Held by TCRdb, this immuneACCESS table contains in-frame sequences only and omits some clones. Under half of the omission traces to an unresolved V gene where checked; the cause of the rest is unknown. The sample records some 490,000 clones, roughly nine tenths of which are singletons. The top ten hold around 7.9% of the sample. What was sequenced was PBMCs or T cells enriched from blood (not recorded which). Source of these receptors: a woman in her sixties or seventies who had recovered from COVID-19.

The sample holds one count of this clone. CDR3: CASSLADTQYF. DNA for the CDR3: TGCGCCAGCAGCTTGGCGGATACGCAGTATTTT. This chain uses TRBV5-1 with TRBJ2-3; D unresolved. V lost 0 bases, J lost 6 bases, and 2 bases lay in between. The CDR3 is 11 amino acids. Germline V gene lookup returns CDR1 SGHRS and CDR2 YFSETQ.

Details on this clone: Other DNA sequences in this specimen translate into the identical CDR3. This chain connects TRBV18 to TRBJ1-5; 9 bases are a match to TRBD1. The CDR3 extends over 14 amino acids. From germline, CDR1 is KGHSH and CDR2 LQKENI. Unmatched junction bases numbered 1, after V lost 3 bases and J lost 4 bases. CDR3: CASSPTGGNQPQHF. The CDR3 nucleotides read TGTGCCAGCTCACCGACAGGGGGGAATCAGCCCCAGCATTTT.

This sequence joins TRBV10-2 and TRBJ1-6, with 8 bases lining up with TRBD1. With V trimmed by 4 bases and J by 8 bases, 7 bases remained unmatched. Germline-derived CDR1 and CDR2 are WSHSY and SAAADI. This CDR3 is built from 15 residues. The CDR3 DNA follows: TGCGCCAGCAGTGCGCAGGGGGCGTTTTATTCACCCCTCCACTTT. This sequence encodes CASSAQGAFYSPLHF.

The rearrangement links TRBV25-1 to TRBJ1-6; possible D gene TRBD1, 5 bases. The germline V and J ends were trimmed by 7 bases and 0 bases, with 13 bases remaining between them. Per germline, CDR1 MGHDK and CDR2 SYGVNS. The CDR3 has 16 residues. Here the CDR3 reads CASTGHGSSYNSPLHF. CDR3 nucleotide sequence: TGTGCCAGCACAGGACACGGGAGCTCCTATAATTCACCCCTCCACTTT.

The sample holds one count of this clone. The rearrangement links TRBV15 to TRBJ2-7; 11 bases agree with TRBD2. With V trimmed by 1 base and J by 0 bases, 2 bases remained unmatched. CDR1 is LNHNV, CDR2 YYDKDF, per germline (reference sequence). The CDR3 length is 16 residues. The CDR3 loop reads CATSRVAGGSSYEQYF. The CDR3 nucleotides are TGTGCCACCAGCAGAGTAGCGGGGGGGAGCTCCTACGAGCAGTACTTC.

The chain links TRBV5-1 to TRBJ1-2, with D unresolved. The germline V and J ends were trimmed by 6 bases and 2 bases, with 11 bases remaining between them. Germline CDR1 reads SGHRS; CDR2 reads YFSETQ. This CDR3 is 13 amino acids long. As DNA, the CDR3 is TGCGCCAGCACCCTCGGGTCGAACTATGGCTACACCTTC. Residues: CASTLGSNYGYTF.

This clone was seen only a few times. V gene TRBV2 combines with J gene TRBJ1-6, with D unclear. The CDR3 is 15 residues long. Between the trimmed V and J ends, which lost 0 bases and 3 bases, there was a span of 6 bases. Germline assignment: CDR1 SNHLY and CDR2 FYNNEI. CDR3 bases: TGTGCCAGCAGTGAAGCCCGGGACTATAATTCACCCCTCCACTTT. Protein sequence: CASSEARDYNSPLHF.

This chain links TRBV4-1 with TRBJ2-5; 10 bases are shared with TRBD2. The CDR3 runs to 16 residues. After removal of 6 bases from V and 2 bases from J, the junction contained 9 bases not matched to a gene. From germline, CDR1 is MGHRA and CDR2 YSYEKL. The CDR3 protein is CASRKSGGADQETQYF. CDR3 in DNA: TGCGCCAGCAGAAAAAGCGGGGGGGCCGATCAAGAGACCCAGTACTTC.

The chain uses TRBV6-6 and TRBJ1-6; D gene unclear. Trimming removed 5 bases at V and 5 bases at J, with 19 bases between. This CDR3 is 17 amino acids long. Germline values: CDR1 MNHNY, CDR2 SVGAGI (reference sequence). The CDR3 region has the DNA TGTGCCAGCAGTCTGCGGACCGGCGGGAATAATAATTCACCCCTCCACTTT. This translates into CASSLRTGGNNNSPLHF.

The rearrangement uses TRBV27 and TRBJ2-3, with TRBD2 as a possible D gene (5 bases). From germline, CDR1 is MNHEY and CDR2 SMNVEV (reference sequence). The ends were cut back, 2 bases at V and 6 bases at J, with 9 bases in the middle. The CDR3 has 13 residues. Here the CDR3 DNA reads TGTGCCAGCAGTTTAAACCGGGGTGATACGCAGTATTTT. This encodes CASSLNRGDTQYF.

This chain joins TRBV27 and TRBJ2-1, with 7 bases matching TRBD2. V lost 4 bases and J lost 6; bases outside the gene matches: 0. CDR3 length: 12 residues. Germline CDR1 reads MNHEY; CDR2 reads SMNVEV (reference sequence). This CDR3 reads CASSWGGNEQFF. CDR3 bases: TGTGCCAGCAGTTGGGGGGGCAATGAGCAGTTCTTC.

The chain employs TRBV30 and TRBJ1-2; 9 bases map to TRBD1. This CDR3 comprises 14 residues. Germline lookup yields CDR1 GTSNPN and CDR2 SVGIG (reference sequence). V was pared by 8 bases and J by 6 bases, with 13 bases of the junction left unmatched. The CDR3 is CAEEHTGTGNGYTF. The CDR3 DNA is TGTGCCGAGGAGCATACCGGGACAGGGAATGGCTACACCTTC.

The V gene is TRBV19, the J gene TRBJ1-5; 7 positions match TRBD1. Germline values: CDR1 LNHDA, CDR2 SQIVND (reference sequence). The CDR3 is 16 residues long. V lost 9 bases and J lost 3; bases outside the gene matches: 14. The CDR3 DNA reads as TGTGCCAGCCACTACGACGGGACAGCCCTCAATCAGCCCCAGCATTTT. Its translation is CASHYDGTALNQPQHF.

The J gene is TRBJ1-2, the V gene TRBV2; 8 nucleotides match TRBD1. The CDR3 is 11 residues long. The germline V gene has CDR1 SNHLY and CDR2 FYNNEI. Losses at the gene ends were 10 bases for V and 5 bases for J; bases not matched to a gene: 3. Written as DNA, the CDR3 is TGTGCCACCGGACAGGGATATGGCTACACCTTC. Its translation: CATGQGYGYTF.

V gene TRBV6-5 combines with J gene TRBJ1-5; the D is unclear. The CDR3 covers 14 residues. Germline CDR1 is MNHEY and CDR2 is SVGAGI. Trimming cost V 6 bases and J 0 bases, with 9 bases left between them. CDR3 bases: TGTGCCAGCAGGGCGCGGTATAGCAATCAGCCCCAGCATTTT. Translation: CASRARYSNQPQHF.

The rearrangement uses TRBV12-3 or TRBV12-4 and TRBJ1-3; D unresolved. CDR3 length: 13 amino acids. The V and J ends lost 1 base and 10 bases respectively, with 11 bases between them. CDR3 DNA sequence: TGTGCCAGCAGTTTAGTATTTCCAGTAACCATATATTTT. Amino acids: CASSLVFPVTIYF.

This sequence joins TRBV11-3 and TRBJ1-2; maybe TRBD1 (5 bases). The ends were cut back, 0 bases at V and 5 bases at J, with 13 bases in the middle. The CDR3 covers 15 residues. The germline gives CDR1 SGHNT, CDR2 YENEEA. The DNA for the CDR3 is TGTGCCAGCAGCTTAGATGGTGGGGCAGGGTATGGCTACACCTTC. Translating it yields CASSLDGGAGYGYTF.